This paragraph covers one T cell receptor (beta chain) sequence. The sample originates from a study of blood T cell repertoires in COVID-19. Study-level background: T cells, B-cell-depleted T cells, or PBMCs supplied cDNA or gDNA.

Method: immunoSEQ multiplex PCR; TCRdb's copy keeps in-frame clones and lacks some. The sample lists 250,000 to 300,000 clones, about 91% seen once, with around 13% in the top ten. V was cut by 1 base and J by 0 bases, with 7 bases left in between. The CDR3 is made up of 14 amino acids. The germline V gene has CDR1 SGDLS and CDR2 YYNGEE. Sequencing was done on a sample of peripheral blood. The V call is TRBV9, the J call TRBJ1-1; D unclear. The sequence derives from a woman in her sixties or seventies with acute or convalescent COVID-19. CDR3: CASSVLPMNTEAFF. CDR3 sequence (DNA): TGTGCCAGCAGCGTACTCCCTATGAACACTGAAGCTTTCTTT.